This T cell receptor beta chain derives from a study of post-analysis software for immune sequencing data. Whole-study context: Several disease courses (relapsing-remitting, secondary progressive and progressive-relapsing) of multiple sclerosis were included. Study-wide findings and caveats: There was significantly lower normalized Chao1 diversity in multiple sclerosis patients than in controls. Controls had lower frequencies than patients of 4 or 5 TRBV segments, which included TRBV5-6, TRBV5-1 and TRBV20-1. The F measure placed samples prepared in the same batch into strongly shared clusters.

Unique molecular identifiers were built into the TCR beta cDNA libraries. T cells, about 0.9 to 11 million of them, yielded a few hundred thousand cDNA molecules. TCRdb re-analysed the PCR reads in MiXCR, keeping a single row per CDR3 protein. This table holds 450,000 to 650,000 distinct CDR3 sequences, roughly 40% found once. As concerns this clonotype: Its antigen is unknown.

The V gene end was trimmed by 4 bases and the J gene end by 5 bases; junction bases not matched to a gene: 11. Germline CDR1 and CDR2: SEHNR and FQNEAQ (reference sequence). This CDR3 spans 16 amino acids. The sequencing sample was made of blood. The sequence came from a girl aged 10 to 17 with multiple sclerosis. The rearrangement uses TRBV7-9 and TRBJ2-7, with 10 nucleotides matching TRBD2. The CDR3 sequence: CASSSGTSAKGNEQYF. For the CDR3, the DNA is TGTGCCAGCAGCTCAGGGACTAGCGCAAAGGGTAACGAGCAGTACTTC.